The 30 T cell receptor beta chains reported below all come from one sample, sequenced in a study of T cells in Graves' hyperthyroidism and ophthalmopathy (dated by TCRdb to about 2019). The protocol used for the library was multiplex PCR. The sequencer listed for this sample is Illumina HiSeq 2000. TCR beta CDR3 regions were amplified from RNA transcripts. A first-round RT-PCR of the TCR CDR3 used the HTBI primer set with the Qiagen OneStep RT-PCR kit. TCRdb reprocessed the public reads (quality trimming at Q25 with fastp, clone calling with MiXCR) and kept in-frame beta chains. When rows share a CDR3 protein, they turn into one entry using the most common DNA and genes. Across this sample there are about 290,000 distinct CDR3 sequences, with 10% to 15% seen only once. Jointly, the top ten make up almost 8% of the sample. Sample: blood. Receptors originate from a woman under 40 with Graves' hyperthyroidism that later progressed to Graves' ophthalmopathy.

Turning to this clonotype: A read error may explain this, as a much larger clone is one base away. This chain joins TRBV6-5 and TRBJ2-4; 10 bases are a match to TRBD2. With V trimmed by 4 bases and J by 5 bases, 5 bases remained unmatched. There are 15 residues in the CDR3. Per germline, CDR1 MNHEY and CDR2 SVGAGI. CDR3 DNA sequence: TGTGCCAGCAGTTTCAGCGGGGGGGCCCAAAACATTCAGTACTTC. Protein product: CASSFSGGAQNIQYF.

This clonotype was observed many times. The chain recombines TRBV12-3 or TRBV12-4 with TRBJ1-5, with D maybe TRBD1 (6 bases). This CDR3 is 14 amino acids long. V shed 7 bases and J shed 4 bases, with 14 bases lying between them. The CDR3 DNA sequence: TGTGCCAGCAAACCTGGGGGCCCAAATCAGCCCCAGCATTTT. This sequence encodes CASKPGGPNQPQHF.

CDR3: CASRGPRGGNDRSGNTIYF. For the CDR3, the DNA is TGTGCCAGCAGGGGGCCGAGGGGGGGCAATGATCGCTCTGGAAACACCATATATTTT. The V and J genes are TRBV12-3 or TRBV12-4 and TRBJ1-3; D possibly corresponds to TRBD1 (6 bases). There are 19 residues in the CDR3. The V end lost 6 bases, the J end lost 0 bases, and 24 bases lay between the germline ends.

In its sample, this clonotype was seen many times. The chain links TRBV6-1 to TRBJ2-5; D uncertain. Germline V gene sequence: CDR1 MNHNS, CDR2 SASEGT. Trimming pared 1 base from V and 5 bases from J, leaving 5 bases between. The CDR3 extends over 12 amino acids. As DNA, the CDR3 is TGTGCCAGCAGTGAAGTCGCGGAGACCCAGTACTTC. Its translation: CASSEVAETQYF.

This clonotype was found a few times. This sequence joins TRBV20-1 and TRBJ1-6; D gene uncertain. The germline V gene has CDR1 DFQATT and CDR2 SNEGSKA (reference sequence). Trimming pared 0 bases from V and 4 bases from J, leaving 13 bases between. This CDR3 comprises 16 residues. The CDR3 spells CSARDYQTLYNSPLHF. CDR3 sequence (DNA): TGCAGTGCTAGAGATTATCAGACCCTATATAATTCACCCCTCCACTTT.

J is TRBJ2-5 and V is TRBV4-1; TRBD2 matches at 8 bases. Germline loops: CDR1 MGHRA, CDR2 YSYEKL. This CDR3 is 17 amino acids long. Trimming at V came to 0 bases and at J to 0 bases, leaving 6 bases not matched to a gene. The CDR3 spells CASSQEGSGTYQETQYF. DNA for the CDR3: TGCGCCAGCAGCCAAGAGGGTAGCGGGACGTACCAAGAGACCCAGTACTTC.

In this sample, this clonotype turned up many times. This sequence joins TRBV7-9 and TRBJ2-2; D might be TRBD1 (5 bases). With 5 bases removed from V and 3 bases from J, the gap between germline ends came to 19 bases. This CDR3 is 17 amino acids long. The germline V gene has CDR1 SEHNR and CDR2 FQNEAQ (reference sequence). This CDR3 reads CASSQPRVGRDTGELFF. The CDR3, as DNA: TGTGCCAGCAGCCAACCCCGCGTGGGGCGAGACACCGGGGAGCTGTTTTTT.

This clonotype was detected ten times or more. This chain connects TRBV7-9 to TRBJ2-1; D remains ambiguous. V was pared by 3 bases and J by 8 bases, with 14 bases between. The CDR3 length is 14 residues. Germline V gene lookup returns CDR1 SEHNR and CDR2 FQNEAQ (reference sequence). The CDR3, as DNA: TGTGCCAGCAGCTTTGGTAGGAGTCGCGATGAGCAGTTCTTC. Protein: CASSFGRSRDEQFF.

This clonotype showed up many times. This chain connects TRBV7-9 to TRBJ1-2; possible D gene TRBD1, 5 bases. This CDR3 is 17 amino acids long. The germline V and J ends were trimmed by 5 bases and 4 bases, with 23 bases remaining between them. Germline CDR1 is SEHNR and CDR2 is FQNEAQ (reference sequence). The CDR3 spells CASSQNPGRGKTYGYTF. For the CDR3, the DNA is TGTGCCAGCAGCCAGAACCCCGGCCGGGGCAAAACCTATGGCTACACCTTC.

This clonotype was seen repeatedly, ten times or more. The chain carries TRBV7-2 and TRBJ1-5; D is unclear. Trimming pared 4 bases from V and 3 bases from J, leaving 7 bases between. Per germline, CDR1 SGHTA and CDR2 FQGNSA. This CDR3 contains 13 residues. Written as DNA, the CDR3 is TGTGCCAGCAGCTCTAGTCTCAATCAGCCCCAGCATTTT. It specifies CASSSSLNQPQHF.

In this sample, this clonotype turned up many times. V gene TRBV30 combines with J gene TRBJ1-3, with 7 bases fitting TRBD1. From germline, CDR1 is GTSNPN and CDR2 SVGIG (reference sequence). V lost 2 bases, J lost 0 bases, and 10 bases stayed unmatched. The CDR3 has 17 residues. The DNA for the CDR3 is TGTGCCTGGAGTACCCTCACAGGGGCCGGCTCTGGAAACACCATATATTTT. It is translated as CAWSTLTGAGSGNTIYF.

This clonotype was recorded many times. CDR3 region: CAWRRRRSGTESYEQYF. Written as DNA, the CDR3 is TGTGCCTGGAGGAGAAGGCGGTCCGGGACAGAATCCTACGAGCAGTACTTC. J is TRBJ2-7 and V is TRBV30, with 7 bases lining up with TRBD1. V lost 3 bases and J lost 1; bases outside the gene matches: 15. CDR1 is GTSNPN and CDR2 is SVGIG in the germline V gene (reference sequence). The CDR3 is made up of 17 amino acids.

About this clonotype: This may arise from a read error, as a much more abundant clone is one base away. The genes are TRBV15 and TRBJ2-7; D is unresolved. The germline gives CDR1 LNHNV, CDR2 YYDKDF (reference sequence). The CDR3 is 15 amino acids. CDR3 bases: TGTGCCACCAGCGGAGATTTAGCTAGTTTCTACGAGCAGTACTTC. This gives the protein CATSGDLASFYEQYF.

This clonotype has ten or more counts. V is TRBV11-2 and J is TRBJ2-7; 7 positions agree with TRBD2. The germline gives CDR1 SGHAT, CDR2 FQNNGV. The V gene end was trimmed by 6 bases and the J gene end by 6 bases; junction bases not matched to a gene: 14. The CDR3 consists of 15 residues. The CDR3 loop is CASRTTGTAGAEQYF. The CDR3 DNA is TGTGCCAGCAGAACGACCGGGACGGCGGGAGCCGAGCAGTACTTC.

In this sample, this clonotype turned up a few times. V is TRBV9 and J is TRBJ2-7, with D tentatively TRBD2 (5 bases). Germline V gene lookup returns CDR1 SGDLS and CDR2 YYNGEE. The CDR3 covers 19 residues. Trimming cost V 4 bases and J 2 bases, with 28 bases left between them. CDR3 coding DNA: TGTGCCAGCAGCCCACCCACCCGGTGGCCCGGGGTAGGCCCCTACGAGCAGTACTTC. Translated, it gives CASSPPTRWPGVGPYEQYF.

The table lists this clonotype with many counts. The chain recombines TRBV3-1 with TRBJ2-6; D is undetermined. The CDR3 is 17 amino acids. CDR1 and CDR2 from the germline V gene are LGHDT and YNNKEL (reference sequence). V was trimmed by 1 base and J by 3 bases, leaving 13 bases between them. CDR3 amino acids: CASSQGTGFSGANVLTF. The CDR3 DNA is TGTGCCAGCAGCCAAGGAACGGGTTTTAGTGGGGCCAACGTCCTGACTTTC.

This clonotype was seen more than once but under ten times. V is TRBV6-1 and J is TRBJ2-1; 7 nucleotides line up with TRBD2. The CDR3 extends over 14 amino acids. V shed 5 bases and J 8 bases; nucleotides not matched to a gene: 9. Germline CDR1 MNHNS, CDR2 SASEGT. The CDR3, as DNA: TGTGCCAGCAGTCCCTTCGGCGGGGGTTATGAGCAGTTCTTC. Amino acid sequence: CASSPFGGGYEQFF.

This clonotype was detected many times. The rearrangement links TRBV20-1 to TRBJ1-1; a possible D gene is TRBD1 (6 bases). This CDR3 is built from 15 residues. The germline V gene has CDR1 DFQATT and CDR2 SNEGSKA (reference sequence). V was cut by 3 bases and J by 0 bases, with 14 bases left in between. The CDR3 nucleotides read TGCAGTGCTAGGTTCGGACAGCTCATGAACACTGAAGCTTTCTTT. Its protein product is CSARFGQLMNTEAFF.

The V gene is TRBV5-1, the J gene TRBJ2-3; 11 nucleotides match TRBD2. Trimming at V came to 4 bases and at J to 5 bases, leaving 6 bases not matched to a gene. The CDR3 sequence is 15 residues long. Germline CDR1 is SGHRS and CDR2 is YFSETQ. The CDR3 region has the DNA TGCGCCAGCAGCCCACTAGCGGGAGTAGGAGATACGCAGTATTTT. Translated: CASSPLAGVGDTQYF.

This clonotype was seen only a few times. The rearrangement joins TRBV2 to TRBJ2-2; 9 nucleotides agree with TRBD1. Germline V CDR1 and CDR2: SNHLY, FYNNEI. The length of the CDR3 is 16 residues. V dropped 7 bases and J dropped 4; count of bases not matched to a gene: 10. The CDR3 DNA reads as TGTGCCAGCAAGCTCACAGGGGGCGCGATCACCGGGGAGCTGTTTTTT. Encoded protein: CASKLTGGAITGELFF. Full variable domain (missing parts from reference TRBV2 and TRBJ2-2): EPEVTQTPSHQVTQMGQEVILRCVPISNHLYFYWYRQILGQKVEFLVSFYNNEISEKSEIFDDQFSVERPDGSNFTLKIRSTKLEDSAMYFCASKLTGGAITGELFFGEGSRLTVL.

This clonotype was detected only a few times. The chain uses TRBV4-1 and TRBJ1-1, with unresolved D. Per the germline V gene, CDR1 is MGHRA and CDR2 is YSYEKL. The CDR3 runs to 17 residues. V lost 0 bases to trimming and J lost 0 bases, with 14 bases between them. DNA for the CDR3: TGCGCCAGCAGCCAAGAGTGGCCGGGCTTCATGAACACTGAAGCTTTCTTT. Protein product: CASSQEWPGFMNTEAFF.

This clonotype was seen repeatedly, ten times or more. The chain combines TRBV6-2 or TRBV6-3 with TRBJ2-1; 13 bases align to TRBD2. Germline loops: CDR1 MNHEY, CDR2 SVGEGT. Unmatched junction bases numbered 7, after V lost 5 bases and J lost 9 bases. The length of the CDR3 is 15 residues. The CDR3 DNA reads TGTGCCAGCAGTCCCGGACTAGCGGGAGTGTCTGAGCAGTTCTTC. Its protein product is CASSPGLAGVSEQFF.

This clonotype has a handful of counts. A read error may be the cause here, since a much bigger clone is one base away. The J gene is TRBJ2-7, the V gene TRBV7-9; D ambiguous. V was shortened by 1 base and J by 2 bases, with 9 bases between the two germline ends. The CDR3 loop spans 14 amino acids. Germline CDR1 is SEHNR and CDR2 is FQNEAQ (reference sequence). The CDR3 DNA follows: TGTGCCAGCAGCTTAGGTGTCTTCCCCTACGAGCAGTACTTC. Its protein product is CASSLGVFPYEQYF.

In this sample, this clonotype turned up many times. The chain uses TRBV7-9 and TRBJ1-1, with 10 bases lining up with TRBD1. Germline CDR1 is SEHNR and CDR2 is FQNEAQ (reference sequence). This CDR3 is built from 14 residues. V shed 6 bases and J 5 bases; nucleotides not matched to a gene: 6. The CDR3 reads CASRQTGGLTEAFF. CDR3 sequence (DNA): TGTGCCAGCAGACAGACAGGGGGCTTAACTGAAGCTTTCTTT.

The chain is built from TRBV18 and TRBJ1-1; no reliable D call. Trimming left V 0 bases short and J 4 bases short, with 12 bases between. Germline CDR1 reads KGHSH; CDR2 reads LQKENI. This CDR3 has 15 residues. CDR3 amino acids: CASSPPERTSTEAFF. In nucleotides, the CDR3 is TGTGCCAGCTCACCACCAGAGAGGACGAGCACTGAAGCTTTCTTT. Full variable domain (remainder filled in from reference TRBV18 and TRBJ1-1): NAGVMQNPRHLVRRRGQEARLRCSPMKGHSHVYWYRQLPEEGLKFMVYLQKENIIDESGMPKERFSAEFPKEGPSILRIQQVVRGDSAAYFCASSPPERTSTEAFFGQGTRLTVV.

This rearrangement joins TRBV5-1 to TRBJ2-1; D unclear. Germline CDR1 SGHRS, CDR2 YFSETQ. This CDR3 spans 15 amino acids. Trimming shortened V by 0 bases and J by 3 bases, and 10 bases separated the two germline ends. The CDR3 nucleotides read TGCGCCAGCAGCTTGGGTCCAACCCTCTACAATGAGCAGTTCTTC. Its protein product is CASSLGPTLYNEQFF. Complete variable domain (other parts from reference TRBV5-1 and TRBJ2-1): KAGVTQTPRYLIKTRGQQVTLSCSPISGHRSVSWYQQTPGQGLQFLFEYFSETQRNKGNFPGRFSGRQFSNSRSEMNVSTLELGDSALYLCASSLGPTLYNEQFFGPGTRLTVL.

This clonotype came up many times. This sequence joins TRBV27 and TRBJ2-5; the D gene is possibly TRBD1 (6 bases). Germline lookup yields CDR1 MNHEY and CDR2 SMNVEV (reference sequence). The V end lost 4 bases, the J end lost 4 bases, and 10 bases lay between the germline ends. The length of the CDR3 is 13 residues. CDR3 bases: TGTGCCAGCAGTTCTCAGGGGCGAGAGACCCAGTACTTC. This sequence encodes CASSSQGRETQYF.

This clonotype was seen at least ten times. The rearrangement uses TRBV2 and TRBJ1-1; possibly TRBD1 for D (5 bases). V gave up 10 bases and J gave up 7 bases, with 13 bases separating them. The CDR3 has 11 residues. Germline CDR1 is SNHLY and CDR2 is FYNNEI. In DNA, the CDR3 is TGTGCCACCCAGGGCGACAGTGAAGCTTTCTTT. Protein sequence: CATQGDSEAFF.

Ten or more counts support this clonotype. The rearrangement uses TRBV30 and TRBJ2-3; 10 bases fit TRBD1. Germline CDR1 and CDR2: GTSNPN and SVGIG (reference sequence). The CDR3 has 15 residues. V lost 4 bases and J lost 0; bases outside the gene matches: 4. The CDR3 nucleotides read TGTGCCTGGATCGACAGGGGGCTGAGCACAGATACGCAGTATTTT. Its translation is CAWIDRGLSTDTQYF. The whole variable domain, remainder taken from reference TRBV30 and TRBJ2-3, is SQTIHQWPATLVQPVGSPLSLECTVEGTSNPNLYWYRQAAGRGLQLLFYSVGIGQISSEVPQNLSASRPQDRQFILSSKKLLLSDSGFYLCAWIDRGLSTDTQYFGPGTRLTVL.

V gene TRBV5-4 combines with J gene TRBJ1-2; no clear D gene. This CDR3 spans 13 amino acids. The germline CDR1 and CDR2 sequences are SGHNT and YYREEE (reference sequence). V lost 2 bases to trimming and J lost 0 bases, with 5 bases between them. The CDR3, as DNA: TGTGCCAGCAGCTTCGAAGCTAACTATGGCTACACCTTC. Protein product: CASSFEANYGYTF. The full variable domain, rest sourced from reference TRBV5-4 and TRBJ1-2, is ETGVTQSPTHLIKTRGQQVTLRCSSQSGHNTVSWYQQALGQGPQFIFQYYREEENGRGNFPPRFSGLQFPNYSSELNVNALELDDSALYLCASSFEANYGYTFGSGTRLTVV.